This passage covers 23 T cell receptor beta chains from one sample sequenced in a study of T cell repertoires in cytomegalovirus infection. Using its own MiXCR run on the reads, TCRdb lists one record per CDR3 protein. The sample yields hundreds of thousands of distinct CDR3 sequences, roughly 6.5% seen once. Sequences were obtained from PBMCs. The receptor set was obtained from a human donor in good health (CMV status not recorded). Some clones in this sample may be carry-over from other donors' samples.

This clonotype was picked up many times. The chain joins TRBV29-1 to TRBJ2-1; D unclear. The CDR3 consists of 10 residues. The germline V and J ends were trimmed by 6 bases and 7 bases, with 7 bases remaining between them. The germline gives CDR1 SQVTM, CDR2 ANQGSEA. CDR3: CSVGSNEQFF. The CDR3 DNA reads TGCAGCGTGGGTTCGAATGAGCAGTTCTTC.

Many counts were recorded for this clonotype. The chain uses TRBV5-5 and TRBJ1-5; D remains ambiguous. The CDR3 sequence is 15 residues long. Looked up from germline, CDR1 is SGHKS and CDR2 is YYEKEE (reference sequence). V lost 4 bases and J lost 7, with 18 bases in between. The DNA of the CDR3 is TGTGCCAGCAGCGAGTTCCCCCAGTTAGGGCAGCCCCAGCATTTT. Its protein is CASSEFPQLGQPQHF.

The gene calls are TRBV2 and TRBJ1-5, with a tentative D call TRBD1 (6 bases). The germline gives CDR1 SNHLY, CDR2 FYNNEI. This CDR3 has 15 amino acids. Trimming took 8 bases from V and 3 from J, leaving 17 bases between them. CDR3 protein: CASQQGGGFNQPQHF. The CDR3 coding sequence is TGTGCCAGCCAACAGGGAGGGGGGTTCAATCAGCCCCAGCATTTT.

This clonotype was picked up many times. The chain combines TRBV5-4 with TRBJ2-7; 8 bases map to TRBD2. From germline, CDR1 is SGHNT and CDR2 YYREEE (reference sequence). V lost 5 bases, J lost 5 bases, and 9 bases stayed unmatched. The CDR3 consists of 14 residues. The CDR3 nucleotides are TGTGCCAGCAGTCCCGGACTAGCTCGCGACGAGCAGTACTTC. Its protein product is CASSPGLARDEQYF.

With respect to this clonotype: Since a much larger clone is just one base distant, this may be a read error. The chain combines TRBV20-1 with TRBJ2-5; perhaps TRBD2 as D (6 bases). The CDR3 runs 15 residues. The germline V gene encodes CDR1 DFQATT and CDR2 SNEGSKA (reference sequence). CDR3 amino acids: CSARDLSGPTEPQYF. The CDR3 DNA is TGCAGTGCTAGAGATCTTAGCGGCCCTACAGAGCCCCAGTACTTC.

This clonotype has at least ten counts. The V gene is TRBV6-6, the J gene TRBJ1-2; no definite D call. Trimming left V 5 bases short and J 6 bases short, with 16 bases between. Germline V gives CDR1 MNHNY, CDR2 SVGAGI (reference sequence). The CDR3 has 14 amino acids. CDR3 DNA sequence: TGTGCCAGCAGTCGTGTGGCTCTCAAGGATGGCTACACCTTC. It yields the protein CASSRVALKDGYTF.

This clonotype has at least ten counts. V gene TRBV5-5 combines with J gene TRBJ2-1; D might be TRBD2 (5 bases). The V end lost 4 bases, the J end lost 2 bases, and 7 bases lay between the germline ends. CDR1 and CDR2 (germline): SGHKS, YYEKEE (reference sequence). This CDR3 comprises 13 residues. CDR3 bases: TGTGCCAGCAGCCTAGCACCCTACAATGAGCAGTTCTTC. This gives the protein CASSLAPYNEQFF.

There are many counts of this clonotype. The CDR3 protein is CASSLLPGHEAFF. Written as DNA, the CDR3 is TGTGCCAGCAGTTTACTACCAGGCCACGAAGCTTTCTTT. J is TRBJ1-1 and V is TRBV28; D gene unclear. V was pared by 2 bases and J by 8 bases, with 12 bases between. This CDR3 is built from 13 residues. Germline CDR1 reads MDHEN; CDR2 reads SYDVKM. The entire variable domain, with the rest obtained from reference TRBV28 and TRBJ1-1, is as follows: DVKVTQSSRYLVKRTGEKVFLECVQDMDHENMFWYRQDPGLGLRLIYFSYDVKMKEKGDIPEGYSVSREKKERFSLILESASTNQTSMYLCASSLLPGHEAFFGQGTRLTVV.

In this sample, this clonotype turned up many times. The chain is built from TRBV7-2 and TRBJ2-7, with D possibly matching TRBD1 (6 bases). The germline V and J ends were trimmed by 5 bases and 4 bases, with 15 bases remaining between them. The CDR3 spans 14 residues. The germline CDR1 and CDR2 sequences are SGHTA and FQGNSA. In nucleotides, the CDR3 is TGTGCCAGCAGCCGCCGGACAGAAATGTACGAGCAGTACTTC. Protein product: CASSRRTEMYEQYF. The full variable domain, rest sourced from reference TRBV7-2 and TRBJ2-7, is GAGVSQSPSNKVTEKGKDVELRCDPISGHTALYWYRQSLGQGLEFLIYFQGNSAPDKSGLPSDRFSAERTGGSVSTLTIQRTQQEDSAVYLCASSRRTEMYEQYFGPGTRLTVT.

This clonotype was counted ten times or more. The chain combines TRBV28 with TRBJ1-1; D gene unclear. CDR1 and CDR2 (germline): MDHEN, SYDVKM. The CDR3 runs 17 residues. V dropped 6 bases and J dropped 4 bases, with 24 bases sitting between them. CDR3 loop: CASSPLNIRPTTTEAFF. Written as DNA, the CDR3 is TGTGCCAGCAGCCCTCTTAACATCAGGCCCACTACCACTGAAGCTTTCTTT.

This clonotype was observed many times. The chain combines TRBV12-3 or TRBV12-4 with TRBJ1-2, with 9 nucleotides matching TRBD1. J gave up 5 bases and V 1 base, and 2 bases lay outside the gene matches. The CDR3 has 14 amino acids. The CDR3 loop is CASSLGGQGYGYTF. The DNA for the CDR3 is TGTGCCAGCAGTTTAGGGGGACAGGGTTATGGCTACACCTTC.

J is TRBJ2-4 and V is TRBV20-1; D is unresolved. Germline V gene data show CDR1 as DFQATT and CDR2 as SNEGSKA (reference sequence). CDR3 length: 16 amino acids. V was cut by 0 bases and J by 3 bases, with 15 bases left in between. For the CDR3, the DNA is TGCAGTGCTAGAGATCCCCTCCTCAAGGTCAAAAACATTCAGTACTTC. The encoded protein is CSARDPLLKVKNIQYF.

This clonotype was found many times. This rearrangement joins TRBV10-3 to TRBJ2-7; D perhaps matches TRBD1 (6 bases). From germline, CDR1 is ENHRY and CDR2 SYGVKD. The CDR3 has 17 amino acids. Trimming removed 1 base at V and 0 bases at J, with 16 bases between. The CDR3 region has the DNA TGTGCCATCAGTGAGTGGGGGCGGACGTCAAGCTCCTACGAGCAGTACTTC. Translated, it gives CAISEWGRTSSSYEQYF.

This clonotype was detected many times. The rearrangement joins TRBV12-3 or TRBV12-4 to TRBJ1-5; D perhaps matches TRBD1 (5 bases). V was cut by 4 bases and J by 5 bases, with 15 bases left in between. The CDR3 is 15 residues long. The CDR3 sequence: CASSWNPGGDQPQHF. DNA for the CDR3: TGTGCCAGCAGTTGGAACCCTGGGGGAGATCAGCCCCAGCATTTT.

The chain recombines TRBV29-1 with TRBJ2-5; D is possibly TRBD2 (5 bases). The ends were cut back, 2 bases at V and 3 bases at J, with 7 bases in the middle. The CDR3 is 12 amino acids. Germline CDR1 reads SQVTM; CDR2 reads ANQGSEA. CDR3 residues: CSVEPGEETQYF. Here the CDR3 DNA reads TGCAGCGTTGAACCCGGGGAAGAGACCCAGTACTTC.

This clonotype was picked up many times. V usage is TRBV7-3 and J usage is TRBJ2-7; TRBD2 aligns across 10 bases. V lost 0 bases to trimming and J lost 2 bases; unmatched junction nucleotides: 4. The CDR3 runs 16 residues. Germline values: CDR1 SGHTA, CDR2 FQGTGA. The CDR3 region has the DNA TGTGCCAGCAGCTTAACGTCGGGACTAGCGCCCTACGAGCAGTACTTC. This codes for CASSLTSGLAPYEQYF. The whole variable domain, filled in from reference TRBV7-3 and TRBJ2-7, reads GAGVSQTPSNKVTEKGKYVELRCDPISGHTALYWYRQSLGQGPEFLIYFQGTGAADDSGLPNDRFFAVRPEGSVSTLKIQRTERGDSAVYLCASSLTSGLAPYEQYFGPGTRLTVT.

This clonotype occurred a few times. The chain has TRBV20-1 and TRBJ2-5; 10 nucleotides agree with TRBD2. Trimming at V came to 3 bases and at J to 5 bases, leaving 12 bases not matched to a gene. CDR3 length: 16 residues. Germline CDR1 reads DFQATT; CDR2 reads SNEGSKA (reference sequence). Here the CDR3 DNA reads TGCAGTGCTAGGAAATCGTTTAGCGGGGGGACGGAGACCCAGTACTTC. Its protein product is CSARKSFSGGTETQYF.

In this sample, this clonotype turned up many times. This chain connects TRBV6-4 to TRBJ2-1; TRBD2 aligns across 11 bases. The CDR3 totals 16 residues. CDR1 and CDR2 (germline): MRHNA, SNTAGT. V shed 4 bases and J 3 bases; nucleotides not matched to a gene: 5. The CDR3 DNA is TGTGCCAGCAGTGCCACACTAGCGGGGGACTACAATGAGCAGTTCTTC. This translates into CASSATLAGDYNEQFF.

This clonotype was observed at least ten times. This rearrangement joins TRBV2 to TRBJ2-7; tentatively, D is TRBD1 (6 bases). Between the trimmed V and J ends, which lost 11 bases and 6 bases, there was a span of 14 bases. In germline, CDR1 is SNHLY, CDR2 FYNNEI. CDR3 length: 11 residues. In DNA form, the CDR3 reads TGTGCCGGCGGACAGTTGGCCGAGCAGTACTTC. The encoded protein is CAGGQLAEQYF.

This clonotype was observed at least ten times. This chain uses TRBV7-8 with TRBJ2-7; 8 nucleotides agree with TRBD1. Germline CDR1 SGHVS, CDR2 FQNEAQ. Germline trimming cut 2 bases from V and 1 base from J; bases unmatched to any gene: 1. The CDR3 has 14 residues. The CDR3 DNA follows: TGTGCCAGCAGCTTACAGGGGGCTTCCTACGAGCAGTACTTC. Its protein product is CASSLQGASYEQYF.

This clonotype was seen many times. This chain connects TRBV5-1 to TRBJ2-7; TRBD1 matches 11 bases. Germline V CDR1 and CDR2: SGHRS, YFSETQ. The junction had 10 bases not matched to a gene; V was cut back by 4 bases and J by 4 bases. The CDR3 loop spans 16 amino acids. CDR3 sequence: CASSPYIGQGAYEQYF. In nucleotides, the CDR3 is TGCGCCAGCAGCCCCTACATCGGACAGGGGGCTTACGAGCAGTACTTC.

This clonotype was detected ten times or more. This chain uses TRBV24-1 with TRBJ2-3; possible D gene TRBD1, 5 bases. Trimming removed 4 bases from V and 6 bases from J, with 13 bases in between. Germline CDR1 is KGHDR and CDR2 is SFDVKD. This CDR3 has 14 residues. The CDR3 loop reads CATSDPGKPDTQYF. Here the CDR3 DNA reads TGTGCCACCAGTGACCCAGGGAAGCCGGATACGCAGTATTTT.

This clonotype has ten or more counts. V is TRBV18 and J is TRBJ1-1, with D uncertain. Trimming stripped 8 bases from V and 2 bases from J, with 12 bases between. This CDR3 has 13 amino acids. Germline V gives CDR1 KGHSH, CDR2 LQKENI. Here the CDR3 reads CASSPGLNTEAFF. Written as DNA, the CDR3 is TGTGCCAGCAGCCCAGGACTAAACACTGAAGCTTTCTTT.